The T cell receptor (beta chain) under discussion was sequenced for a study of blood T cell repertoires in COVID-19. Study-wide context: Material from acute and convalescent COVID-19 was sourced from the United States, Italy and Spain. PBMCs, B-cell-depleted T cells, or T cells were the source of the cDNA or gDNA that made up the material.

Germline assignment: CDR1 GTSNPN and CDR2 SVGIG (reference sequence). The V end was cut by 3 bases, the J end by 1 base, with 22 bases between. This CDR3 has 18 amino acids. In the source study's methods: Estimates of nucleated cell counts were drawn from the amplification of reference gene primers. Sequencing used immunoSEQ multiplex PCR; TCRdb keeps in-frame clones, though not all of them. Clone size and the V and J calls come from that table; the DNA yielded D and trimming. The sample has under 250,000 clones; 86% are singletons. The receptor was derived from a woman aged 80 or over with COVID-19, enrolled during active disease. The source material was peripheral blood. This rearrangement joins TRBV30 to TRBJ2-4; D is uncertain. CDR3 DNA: TGTGCCTGGAGCGATTACGGGTCTCCTTTCGGGGCCAAAAACATTCAGTACTTC. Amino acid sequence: CAWSDYGSPFGAKNIQYF.